This T cell receptor (beta chain) was sequenced for a study of vaccination and CD4 T cells after COVID-19. On the study more broadly: Median draw time for post-COVID samples was 101 days post-diagnosis (range 35 to 161).

CDR1 is KGHDR, CDR2 SFDVKD, per germline. The CDR3 spans 17 residues. The V and J ends lost 4 bases and 5 bases respectively, with 22 bases between them. Regarding this clonotype: Its matching antigen is unknown.

With the Oncomine TCR Beta short-read assay, DNA from cultured CD4+ T cells was sequenced. TCRdb re-called the PCR reads with MiXCR, one entry per CDR3 protein. In the table there are some 20,000 distinct CDR3 sequences, approximately 44% of which are singletons. As to treatment: roughly ten-day PBMC culture with coronavirus spike peptide pools or control peptides (ViraFEST assay). ViraFEST enlarged antigen-specific T cell populations with peptide pools and afterwards sequenced TCRs. Cultures of PBMCs, a few million per well, were set up with roughly 11 IU/ml IL-2 and 10 ug/ml peptide pools. J is TRBJ1-2 and V is TRBV24-1; D is uncertain. This sequence was found in a human donor who received a COVID-19 vaccine. This sample comprised CD4+ T cells from blood, cultured in vitro, obtained before SARS-CoV-2 vaccination. CDR3 sequence reads: CATSDPSDGRSLYGYTF. CDR3 DNA sequence: TGTGCCACCAGTGACCCGTCGGACGGACGATCCCTTTATGGCTACACCTTC.